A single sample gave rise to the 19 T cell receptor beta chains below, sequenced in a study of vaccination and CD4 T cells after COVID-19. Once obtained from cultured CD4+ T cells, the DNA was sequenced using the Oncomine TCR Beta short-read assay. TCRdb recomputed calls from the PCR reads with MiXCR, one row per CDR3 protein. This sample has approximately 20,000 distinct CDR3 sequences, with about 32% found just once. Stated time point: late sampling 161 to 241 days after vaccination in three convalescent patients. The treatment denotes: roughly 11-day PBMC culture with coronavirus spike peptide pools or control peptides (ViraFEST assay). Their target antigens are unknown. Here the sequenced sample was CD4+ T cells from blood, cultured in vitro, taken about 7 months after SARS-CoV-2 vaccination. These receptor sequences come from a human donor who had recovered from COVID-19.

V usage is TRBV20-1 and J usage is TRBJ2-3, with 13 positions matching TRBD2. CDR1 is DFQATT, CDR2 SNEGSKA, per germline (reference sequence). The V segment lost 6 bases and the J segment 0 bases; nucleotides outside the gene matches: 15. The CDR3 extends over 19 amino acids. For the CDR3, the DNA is TGCAGTGCACCTAAGTCAGGACTAGCGGGAGAATGGAGCACAGATACGCAGTATTTT. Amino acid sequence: CSAPKSGLAGEWSTDTQYF.

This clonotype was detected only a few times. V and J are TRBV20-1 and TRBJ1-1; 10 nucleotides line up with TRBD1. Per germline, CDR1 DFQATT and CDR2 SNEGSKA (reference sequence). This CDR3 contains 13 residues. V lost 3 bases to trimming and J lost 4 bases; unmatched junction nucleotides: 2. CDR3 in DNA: TGCAGTGCTAGCGGGACAGGGGTCACTGAAGCTTTCTTT. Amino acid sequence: CSASGTGVTEAFF.

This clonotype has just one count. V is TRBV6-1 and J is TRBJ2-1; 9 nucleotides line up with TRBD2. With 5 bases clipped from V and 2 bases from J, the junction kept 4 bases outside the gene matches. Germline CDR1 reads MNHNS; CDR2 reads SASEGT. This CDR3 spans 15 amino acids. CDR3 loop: CASSLLAGTYNEQFF. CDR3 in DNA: TGTGCCAGCAGTCTCCTAGCGGGAACCTACAATGAGCAGTTCTTC.

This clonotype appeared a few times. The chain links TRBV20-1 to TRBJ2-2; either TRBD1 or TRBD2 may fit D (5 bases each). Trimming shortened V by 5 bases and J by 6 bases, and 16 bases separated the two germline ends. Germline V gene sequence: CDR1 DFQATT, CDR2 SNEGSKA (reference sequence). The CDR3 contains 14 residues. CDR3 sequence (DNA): TGCAGTGCTGGGACCCCATCAATCCCCGGGGAGCTGTTTTTT. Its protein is CSAGTPSIPGELFF.

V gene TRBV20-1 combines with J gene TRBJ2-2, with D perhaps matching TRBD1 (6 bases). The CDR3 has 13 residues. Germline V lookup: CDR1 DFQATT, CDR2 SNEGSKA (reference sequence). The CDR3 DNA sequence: TGCAGCACCCCCGGACAGTTTGCCGGGGAGCTGTTTTTT. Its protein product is CSTPGQFAGELFF.

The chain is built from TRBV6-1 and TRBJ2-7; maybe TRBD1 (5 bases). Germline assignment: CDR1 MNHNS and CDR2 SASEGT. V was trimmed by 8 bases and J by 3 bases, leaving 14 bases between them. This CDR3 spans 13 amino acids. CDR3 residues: CASCDEGDYEQYF. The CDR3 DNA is TGTGCCAGCTGCGACGAAGGGGACTACGAGCAGTACTTC.

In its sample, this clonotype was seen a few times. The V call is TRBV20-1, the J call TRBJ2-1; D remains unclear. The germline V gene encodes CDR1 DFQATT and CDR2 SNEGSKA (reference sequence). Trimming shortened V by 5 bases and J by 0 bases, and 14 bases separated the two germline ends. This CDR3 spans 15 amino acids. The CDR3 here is CSAGVFAGSYNEQFF. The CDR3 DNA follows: TGCAGTGCTGGAGTTTTTGCCGGCTCCTACAATGAGCAGTTCTTC.

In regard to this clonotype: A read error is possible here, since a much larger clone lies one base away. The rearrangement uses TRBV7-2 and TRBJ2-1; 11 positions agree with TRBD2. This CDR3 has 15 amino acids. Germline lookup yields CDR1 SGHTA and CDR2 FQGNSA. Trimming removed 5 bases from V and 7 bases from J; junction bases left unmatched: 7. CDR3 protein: CASSGGTSGRNEQFF. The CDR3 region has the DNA TGTGCCAGCAGCGGAGGGACTAGCGGACGTAATGAGCAGTTCTTC.

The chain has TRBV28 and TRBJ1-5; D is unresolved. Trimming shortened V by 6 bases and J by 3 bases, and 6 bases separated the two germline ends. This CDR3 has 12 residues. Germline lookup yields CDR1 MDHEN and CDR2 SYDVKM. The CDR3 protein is CASRPHNQPQHF. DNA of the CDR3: TGTGCCAGCAGACCGCACAATCAGCCCCAGCATTTT.

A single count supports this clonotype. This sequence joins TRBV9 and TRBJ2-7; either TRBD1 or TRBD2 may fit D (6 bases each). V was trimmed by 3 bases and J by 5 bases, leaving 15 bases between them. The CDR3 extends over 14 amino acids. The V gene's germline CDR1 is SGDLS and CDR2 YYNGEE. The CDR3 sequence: CASSAGTGGHEQYF. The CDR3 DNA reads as TGTGCCAGCAGCGCAGGGACTGGGGGCCACGAGCAGTACTTC. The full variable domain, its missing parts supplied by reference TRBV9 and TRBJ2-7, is DSGVTQTPKHLITATGQRVTLRCSPRSGDLSVYWYQQSLDQGLQFLIQYYNGEERAKGNILERFSAQQFPDLHSELNLSSLELGDSALYFCASSAGTGGHEQYFGPGTRLTVT.

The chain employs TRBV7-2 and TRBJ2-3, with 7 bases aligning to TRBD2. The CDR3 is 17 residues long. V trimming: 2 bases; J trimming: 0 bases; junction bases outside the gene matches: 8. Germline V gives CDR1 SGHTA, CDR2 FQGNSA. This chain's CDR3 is CASSLLAGGSSTDTQYF. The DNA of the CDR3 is TGTGCCAGCAGCTTACTAGCTGGCGGGAGTAGCACAGATACGCAGTATTTT.

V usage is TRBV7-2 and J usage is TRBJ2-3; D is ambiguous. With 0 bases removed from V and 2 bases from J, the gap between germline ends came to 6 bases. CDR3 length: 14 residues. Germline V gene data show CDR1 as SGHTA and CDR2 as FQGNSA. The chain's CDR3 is CASSLALNTDTQYF. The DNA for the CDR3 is TGTGCCAGCAGCTTAGCCCTTAACACAGATACGCAGTATTTT.

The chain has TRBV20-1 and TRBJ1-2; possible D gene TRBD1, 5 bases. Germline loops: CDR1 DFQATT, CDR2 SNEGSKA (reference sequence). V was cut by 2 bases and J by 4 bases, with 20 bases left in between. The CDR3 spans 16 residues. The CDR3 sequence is CSARRPGPAQGYGYTF. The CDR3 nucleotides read TGCAGTGCTAGACGACCGGGACCCGCTCAAGGCTATGGCTACACCTTC.

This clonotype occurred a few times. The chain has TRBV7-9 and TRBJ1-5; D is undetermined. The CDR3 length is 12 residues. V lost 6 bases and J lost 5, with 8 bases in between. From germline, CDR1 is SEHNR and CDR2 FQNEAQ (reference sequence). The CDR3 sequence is CASSFVDQPQHF. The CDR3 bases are TGTGCCAGCAGTTTTGTAGATCAGCCCCAGCATTTT.

Here the CDR3 DNA reads TGTGCCAGCAGCTCCCTTGGCGGCGGAACCTACGAGCAGTACTTC. This encodes CASSSLGGGTYEQYF. The chain recombines TRBV7-9 with TRBJ2-7; D ambiguous. The CDR3 spans 15 residues. Trimming took 4 bases from V and 2 from J, leaving 15 bases between them. Germline loops: CDR1 SEHNR, CDR2 FQNEAQ (reference sequence). The whole variable domain, filled in from reference TRBV7-9 and TRBJ2-7, reads DTGVSQNPRHKITKRGQNVTFRCDPISEHNRLYWYRQTLGQGPEFLTYFQNEAQLEKSRLLSDRFSAERPKGSFSTLEIQRTEQGDSAMYLCASSSLGGGTYEQYFGPGTRLTVT.

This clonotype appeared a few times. The DNA for the CDR3 is TGCAGTGCACCAGACAGGACCGCGAACACCGGGGAGCTGTTTTTT. Protein sequence: CSAPDRTANTGELFF. The J gene is TRBJ2-2, the V gene TRBV20-1; possibly TRBD1 for D (6 bases). This CDR3 comprises 15 residues. CDR1 is DFQATT, CDR2 SNEGSKA, per germline (reference sequence). Trimming took 6 bases from V and 0 from J, leaving 14 bases between them.

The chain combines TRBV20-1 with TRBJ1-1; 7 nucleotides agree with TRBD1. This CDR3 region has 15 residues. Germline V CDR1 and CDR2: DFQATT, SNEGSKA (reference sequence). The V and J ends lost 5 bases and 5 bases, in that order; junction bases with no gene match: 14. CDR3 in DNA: TGCAGTGCTCCTAAACCGGGACAGCCGGGGACTGAAGCTTTCTTT. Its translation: CSAPKPGQPGTEAFF.

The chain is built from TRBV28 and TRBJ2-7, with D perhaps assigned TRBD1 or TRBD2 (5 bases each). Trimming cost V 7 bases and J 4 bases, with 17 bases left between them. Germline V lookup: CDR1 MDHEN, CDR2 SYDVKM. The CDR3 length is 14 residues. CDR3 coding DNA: TGTGCCAGCATCCTCGGGGCCGGGCCGTACGAGCAGTACTTC. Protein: CASILGAGPYEQYF.

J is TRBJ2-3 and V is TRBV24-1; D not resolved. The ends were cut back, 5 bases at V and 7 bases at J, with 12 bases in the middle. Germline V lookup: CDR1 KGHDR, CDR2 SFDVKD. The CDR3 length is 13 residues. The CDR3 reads CATSVGNGNTQYF. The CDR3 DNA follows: TGTGCCACCAGTGTGGGGAATGGTAATACGCAGTATTTT.